This T cell receptor beta chain originates from a study of blood T cell repertoires in COVID-19. Across the whole study: The United States, Italy and Spain provided the acute and convalescent COVID-19 samples. PBMCs, B-cell-depleted T cells, or T cells were the source of the cDNA or gDNA that made up the material.

V lost 3 bases, J lost 0 bases, and 9 bases lay in between. The CDR3 length is 15 residues. CDR1 and CDR2 from the germline V gene are SGHRS and YFSETQ. Authors' analysis steps: Cell counts per sample came from amplifying reference gene primers. Measured with immunoSEQ multiplex PCR; TCRdb has only the in-frame clones, and not every one. V, J and clone size derive from that table, while D and trimming were established from the DNA sequence. Of about 280,000 clones listed, 85% are singletons. The TCR sequence derives from a man in his fifties with active or convalescent COVID-19. J is TRBJ1-4 and V is TRBV5-1, with D perhaps matching TRBD1 (5 bases). Source material: peripheral blood. For the CDR3, the DNA is TGCGCCAGCAGCTCGGGGGGTGCAACTAATGAAAAACTGTTTTTT. This translates into CASSSGGATNEKLFF. The entire variable domain, with the rest obtained from reference TRBV5-1 and TRBJ1-4, is as follows: KAGVTQTPRYLIKTRGQQVTLSCSPISGHRSVSWYQQTPGQGLQFLFEYFSETQRNKGNFPGRFSGRQFSNSRSEMNVSTLELGDSALYLCASSSGGATNEKLFFGSGTQLSVL.